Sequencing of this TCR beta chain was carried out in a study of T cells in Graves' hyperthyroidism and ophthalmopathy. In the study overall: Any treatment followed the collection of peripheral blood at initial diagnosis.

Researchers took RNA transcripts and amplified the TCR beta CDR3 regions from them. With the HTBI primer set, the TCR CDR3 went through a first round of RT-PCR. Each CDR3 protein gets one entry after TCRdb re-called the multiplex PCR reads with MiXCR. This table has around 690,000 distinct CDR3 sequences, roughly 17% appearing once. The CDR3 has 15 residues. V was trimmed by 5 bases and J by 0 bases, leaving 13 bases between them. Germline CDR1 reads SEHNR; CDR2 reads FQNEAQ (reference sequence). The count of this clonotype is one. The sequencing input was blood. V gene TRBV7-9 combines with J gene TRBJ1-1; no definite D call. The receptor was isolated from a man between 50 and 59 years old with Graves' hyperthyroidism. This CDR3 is CASSDRLIMNTEAFF. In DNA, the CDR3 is TGTGCCAGCAGCGACCGACTGATCATGAACACTGAAGCTTTCTTT.